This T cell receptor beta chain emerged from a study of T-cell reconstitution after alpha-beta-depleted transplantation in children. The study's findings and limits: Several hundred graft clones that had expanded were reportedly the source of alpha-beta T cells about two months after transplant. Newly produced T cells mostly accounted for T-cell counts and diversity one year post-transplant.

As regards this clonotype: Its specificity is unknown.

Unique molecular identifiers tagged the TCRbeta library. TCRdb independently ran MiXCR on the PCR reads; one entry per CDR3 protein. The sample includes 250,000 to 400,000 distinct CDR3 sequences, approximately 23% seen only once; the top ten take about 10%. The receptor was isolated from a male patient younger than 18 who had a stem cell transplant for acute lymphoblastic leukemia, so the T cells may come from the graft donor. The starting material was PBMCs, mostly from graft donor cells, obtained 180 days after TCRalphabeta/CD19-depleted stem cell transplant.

CDR3 residues: CASSKWGQLNPSSSGNTIYF. The DNA of the CDR3 is TGTGCCAGCTCAAAATGGGGACAGCTCAATCCCTCTTCTTCTGGAAACACCATATATTTT. V usage is TRBV18 and J usage is TRBJ1-3; 7 positions match TRBD1. The V segment lost 5 bases and the J segment 1 base; nucleotides outside the gene matches: 20. Germline V gene sequence: CDR1 KGHSH, CDR2 LQKENI. The CDR3 covers 20 residues.